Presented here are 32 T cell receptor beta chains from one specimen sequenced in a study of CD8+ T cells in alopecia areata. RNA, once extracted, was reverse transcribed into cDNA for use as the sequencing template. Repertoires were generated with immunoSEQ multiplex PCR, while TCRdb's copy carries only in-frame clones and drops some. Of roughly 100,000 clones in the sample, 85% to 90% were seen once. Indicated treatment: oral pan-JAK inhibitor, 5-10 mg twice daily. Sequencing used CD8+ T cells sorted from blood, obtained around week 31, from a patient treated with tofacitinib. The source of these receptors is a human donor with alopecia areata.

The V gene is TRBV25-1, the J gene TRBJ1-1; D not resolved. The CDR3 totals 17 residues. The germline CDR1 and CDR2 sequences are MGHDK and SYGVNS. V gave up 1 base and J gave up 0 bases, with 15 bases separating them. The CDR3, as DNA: TGTGCCAGCAGTGAATTTCGGTTAAGGGAGATGAACACTGAAGCTTTCTTT. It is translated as CASSEFRLREMNTEAFF.

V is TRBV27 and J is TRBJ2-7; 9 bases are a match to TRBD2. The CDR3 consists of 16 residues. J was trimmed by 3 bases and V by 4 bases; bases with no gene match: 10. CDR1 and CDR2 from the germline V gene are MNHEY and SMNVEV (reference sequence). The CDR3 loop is CASSSRGVAGDYEQYF. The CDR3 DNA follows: TGTGCCAGCAGTTCCCGAGGGGTAGCGGGAGACTACGAGCAGTACTTC.

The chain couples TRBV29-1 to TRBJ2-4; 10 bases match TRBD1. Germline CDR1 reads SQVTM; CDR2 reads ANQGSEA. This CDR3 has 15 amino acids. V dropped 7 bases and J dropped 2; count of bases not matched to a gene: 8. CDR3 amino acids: CSAGRTGGTKNIQYF. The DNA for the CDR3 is TGCAGCGCCGGTCGGACAGGGGGTACCAAAAACATTCAGTACTTC.

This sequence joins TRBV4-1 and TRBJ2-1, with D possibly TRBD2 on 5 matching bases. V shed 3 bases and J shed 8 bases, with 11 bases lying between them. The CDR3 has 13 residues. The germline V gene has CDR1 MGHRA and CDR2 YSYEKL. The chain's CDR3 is CASSHGLGDEQFF. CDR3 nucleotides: TGCGCCAGCAGCCACGGGCTCGGGGATGAGCAGTTCTTC.

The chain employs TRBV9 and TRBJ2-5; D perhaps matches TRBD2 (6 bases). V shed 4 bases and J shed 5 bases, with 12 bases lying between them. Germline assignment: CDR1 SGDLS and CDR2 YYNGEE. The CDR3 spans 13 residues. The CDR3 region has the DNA TGTGCCAGCAGCCCCCCGGGGAGGGAGACCCAGTACTTC. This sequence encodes CASSPPGRETQYF.

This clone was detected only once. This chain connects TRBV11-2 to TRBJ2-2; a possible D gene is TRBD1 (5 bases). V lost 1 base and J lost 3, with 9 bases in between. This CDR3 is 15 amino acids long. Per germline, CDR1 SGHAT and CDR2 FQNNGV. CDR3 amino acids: CASSLGQPYTGELFF. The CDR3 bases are TGTGCCAGCAGCTTAGGACAGCCCTACACCGGGGAGCTGTTTTTT.

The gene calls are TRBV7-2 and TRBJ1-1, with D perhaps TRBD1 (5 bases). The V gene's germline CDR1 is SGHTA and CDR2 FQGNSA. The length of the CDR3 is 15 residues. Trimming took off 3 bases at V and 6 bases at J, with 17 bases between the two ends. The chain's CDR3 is CASSFSAGGYAEAFF. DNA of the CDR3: TGTGCCAGCAGCTTCAGCGCCGGGGGGTACGCTGAAGCTTTCTTT.

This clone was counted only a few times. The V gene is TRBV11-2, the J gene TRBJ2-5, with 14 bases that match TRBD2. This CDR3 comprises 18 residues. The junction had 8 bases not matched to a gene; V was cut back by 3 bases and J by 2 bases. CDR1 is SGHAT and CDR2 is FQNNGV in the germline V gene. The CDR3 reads CASSFRLAGGPGQETQYF. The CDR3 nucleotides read TGTGCCAGCAGCTTTCGACTAGCGGGAGGGCCGGGGCAAGAGACCCAGTACTTC.

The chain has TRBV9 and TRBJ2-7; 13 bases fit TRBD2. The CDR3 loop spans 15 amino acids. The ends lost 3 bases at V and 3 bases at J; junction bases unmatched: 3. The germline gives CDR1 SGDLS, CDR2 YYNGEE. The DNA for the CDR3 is TGTGCCAGCAGCGCGGGACTAGCGGGGAACTACGAGCAGTACTTC. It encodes CASSAGLAGNYEQYF.

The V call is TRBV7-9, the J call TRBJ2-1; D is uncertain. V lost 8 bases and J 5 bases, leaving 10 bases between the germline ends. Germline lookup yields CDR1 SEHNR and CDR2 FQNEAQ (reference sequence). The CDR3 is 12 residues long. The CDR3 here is CASDLGNNEQFF. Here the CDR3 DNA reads TGTGCCAGCGACTTAGGGAACAATGAGCAGTTCTTC.

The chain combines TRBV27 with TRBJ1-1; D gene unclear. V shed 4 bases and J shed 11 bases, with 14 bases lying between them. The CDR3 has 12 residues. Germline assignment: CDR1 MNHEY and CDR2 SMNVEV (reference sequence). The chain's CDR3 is CASSYYTLKAFF. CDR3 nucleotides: TGTGCCAGCAGTTATTACACCCTGAAGGCTTTCTTT.

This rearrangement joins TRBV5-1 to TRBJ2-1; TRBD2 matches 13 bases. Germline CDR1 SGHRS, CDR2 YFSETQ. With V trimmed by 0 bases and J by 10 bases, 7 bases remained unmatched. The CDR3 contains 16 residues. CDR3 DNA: TGCGCCAGCAGCTTGGCCGGGACTAGCGGGACAGGGGAGCAGTTCTTC. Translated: CASSLAGTSGTGEQFF. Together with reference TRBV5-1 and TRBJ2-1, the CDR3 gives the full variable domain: KAGVTQTPRYLIKTRGQQVTLSCSPISGHRSVSWYQQTPGQGLQFLFEYFSETQRNKGNFPGRFSGRQFSNSRSEMNVSTLELGDSALYLCASSLAGTSGTGEQFFGPGTRLTVL.

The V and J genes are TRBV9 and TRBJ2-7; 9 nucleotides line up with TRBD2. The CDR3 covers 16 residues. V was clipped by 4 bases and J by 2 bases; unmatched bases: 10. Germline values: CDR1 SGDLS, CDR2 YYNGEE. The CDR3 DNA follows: TGTGCCAGCAGCCCTGCTGGAGCGGGGGGAACCTACGAGCAGTACTTC. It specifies CASSPAGAGGTYEQYF.

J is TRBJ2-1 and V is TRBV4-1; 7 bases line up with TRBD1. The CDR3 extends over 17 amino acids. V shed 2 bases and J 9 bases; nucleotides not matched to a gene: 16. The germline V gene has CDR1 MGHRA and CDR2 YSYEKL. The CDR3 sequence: CASSQLKGTEWGPEQFF. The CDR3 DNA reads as TGCGCCAGCAGCCAACTTAAGGGGACAGAGTGGGGGCCTGAGCAGTTCTTC.

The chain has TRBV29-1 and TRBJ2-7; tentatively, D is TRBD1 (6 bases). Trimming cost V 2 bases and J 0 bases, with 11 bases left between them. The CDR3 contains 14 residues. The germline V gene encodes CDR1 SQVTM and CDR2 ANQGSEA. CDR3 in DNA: TGCAGCGTTGAAAAACAGGACAGCTCCTACGAGCAGTACTTC. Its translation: CSVEKQDSSYEQYF.

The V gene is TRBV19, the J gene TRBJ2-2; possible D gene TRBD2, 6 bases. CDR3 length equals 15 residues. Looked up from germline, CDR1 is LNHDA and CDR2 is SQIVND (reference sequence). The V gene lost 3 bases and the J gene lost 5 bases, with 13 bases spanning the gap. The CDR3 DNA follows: TGTGCCAGTAGTATGAGCGGGTGGGGGACCGGGGAGCTGTTTTTT. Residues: CASSMSGWGTGELFF.

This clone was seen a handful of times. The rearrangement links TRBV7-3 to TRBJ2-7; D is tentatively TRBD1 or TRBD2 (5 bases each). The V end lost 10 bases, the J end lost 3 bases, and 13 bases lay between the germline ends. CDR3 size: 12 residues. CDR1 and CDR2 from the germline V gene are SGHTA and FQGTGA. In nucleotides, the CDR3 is TGTGCCACCAACGAGGGGAACTACGAGCAGTACTTC. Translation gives CATNEGNYEQYF.

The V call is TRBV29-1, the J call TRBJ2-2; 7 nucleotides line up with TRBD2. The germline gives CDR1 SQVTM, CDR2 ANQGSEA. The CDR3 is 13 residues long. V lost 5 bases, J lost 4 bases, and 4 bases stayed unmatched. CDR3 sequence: CSVPGLTTGELFF. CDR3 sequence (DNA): TGCAGCGTTCCGGGACTAACCACCGGGGAGCTGTTTTTT.

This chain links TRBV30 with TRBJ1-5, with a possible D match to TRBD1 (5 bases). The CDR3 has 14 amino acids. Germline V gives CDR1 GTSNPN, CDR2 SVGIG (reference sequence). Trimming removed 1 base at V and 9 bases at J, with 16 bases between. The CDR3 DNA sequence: TGTGCCTGGAGTGCCCCGGGGGTTTTTAGGCCCCAGCATTTT. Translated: CAWSAPGVFRPQHF.

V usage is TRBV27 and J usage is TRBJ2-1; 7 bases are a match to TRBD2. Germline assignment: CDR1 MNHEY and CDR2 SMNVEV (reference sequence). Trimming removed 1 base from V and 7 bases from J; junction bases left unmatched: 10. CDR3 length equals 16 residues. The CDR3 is CASSLYGRQGVNEQFF. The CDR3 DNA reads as TGTGCCAGCAGTTTATACGGGAGGCAAGGGGTGAATGAGCAGTTCTTC.

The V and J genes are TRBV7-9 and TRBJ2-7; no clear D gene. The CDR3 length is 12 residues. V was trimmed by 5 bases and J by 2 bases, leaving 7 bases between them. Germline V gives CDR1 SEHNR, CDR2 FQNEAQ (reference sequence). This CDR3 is CASSDITYEQYF. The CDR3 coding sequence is TGTGCCAGCAGCGATATTACCTACGAGCAGTACTTC.

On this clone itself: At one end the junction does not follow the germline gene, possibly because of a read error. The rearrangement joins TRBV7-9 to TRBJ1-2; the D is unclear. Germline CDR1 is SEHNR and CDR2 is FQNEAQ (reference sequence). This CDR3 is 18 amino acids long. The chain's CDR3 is CASGQTYNLTEVFYSYTF. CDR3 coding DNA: TGTGCCAGCGGCCAGACATACAACTTGACGGAGGTTTTCTATAGCTACACCTTC.

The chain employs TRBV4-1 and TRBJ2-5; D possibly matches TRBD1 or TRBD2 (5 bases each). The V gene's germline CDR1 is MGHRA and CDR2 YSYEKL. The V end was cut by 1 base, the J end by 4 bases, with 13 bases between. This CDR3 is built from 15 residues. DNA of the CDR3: TGCGCCAGCAGCCAAGTGGACGGTGGGGGAGAGACCCAGTACTTC. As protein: CASSQVDGGGETQYF.

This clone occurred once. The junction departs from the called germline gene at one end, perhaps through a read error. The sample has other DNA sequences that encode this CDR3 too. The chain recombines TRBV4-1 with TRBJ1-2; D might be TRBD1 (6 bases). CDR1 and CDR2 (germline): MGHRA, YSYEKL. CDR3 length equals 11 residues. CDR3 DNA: TGCGCCAGCAGCACGGGACAACTTTACACCTTT. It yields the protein CASSTGQLYTF.

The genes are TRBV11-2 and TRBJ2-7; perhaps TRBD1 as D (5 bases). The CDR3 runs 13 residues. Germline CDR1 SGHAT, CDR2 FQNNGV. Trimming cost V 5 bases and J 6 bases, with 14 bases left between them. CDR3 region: CASSPPSTVEQYF. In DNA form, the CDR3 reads TGTGCCAGCAGCCCCCCTTCGACAGTCGAGCAGTACTTC.

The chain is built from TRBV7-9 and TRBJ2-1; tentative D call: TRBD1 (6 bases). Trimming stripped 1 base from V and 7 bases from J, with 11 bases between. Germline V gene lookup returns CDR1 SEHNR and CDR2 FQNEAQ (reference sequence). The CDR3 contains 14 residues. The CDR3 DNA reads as TGTGCCAGCAGCTTAGGGGGGCCGGGGAATGAGCAGTTCTTC. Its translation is CASSLGGPGNEQFF.

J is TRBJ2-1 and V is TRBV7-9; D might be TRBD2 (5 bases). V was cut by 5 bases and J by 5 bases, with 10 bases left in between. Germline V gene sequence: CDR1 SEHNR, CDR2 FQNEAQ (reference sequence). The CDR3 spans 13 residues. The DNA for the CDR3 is TGTGCCAGCAGCCCCCCCGGGAACAATGAGCAGTTCTTC. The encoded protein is CASSPPGNNEQFF.

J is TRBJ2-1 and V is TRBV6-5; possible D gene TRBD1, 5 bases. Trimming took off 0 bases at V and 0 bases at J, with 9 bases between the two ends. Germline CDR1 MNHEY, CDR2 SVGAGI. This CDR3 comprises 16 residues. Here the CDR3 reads CASSYSRVSSYNEQFF. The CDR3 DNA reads TGTGCCAGCAGTTACTCCAGGGTAAGCTCCTACAATGAGCAGTTCTTC.

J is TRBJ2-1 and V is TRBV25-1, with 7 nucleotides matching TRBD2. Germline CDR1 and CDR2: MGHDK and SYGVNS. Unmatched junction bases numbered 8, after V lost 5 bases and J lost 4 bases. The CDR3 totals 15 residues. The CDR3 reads CASSHGAGAYNEQFF. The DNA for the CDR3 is TGTGCCAGCAGTCACGGGGCGGGAGCGTACAATGAGCAGTTCTTC.

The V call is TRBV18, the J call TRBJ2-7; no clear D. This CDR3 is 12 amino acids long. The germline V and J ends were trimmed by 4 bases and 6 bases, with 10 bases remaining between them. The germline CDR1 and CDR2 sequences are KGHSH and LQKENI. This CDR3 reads CASSRIRTEQYF. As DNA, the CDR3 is TGTGCCAGCTCACGAATCAGGACCGAGCAGTACTTC.

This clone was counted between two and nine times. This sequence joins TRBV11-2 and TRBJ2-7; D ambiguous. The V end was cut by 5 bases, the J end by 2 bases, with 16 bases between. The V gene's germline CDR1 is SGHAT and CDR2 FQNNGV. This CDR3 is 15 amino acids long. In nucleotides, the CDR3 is TGTGCCAGCAGCCCAGGAGTCGGGCCAGCCTACGAGCAGTACTTC. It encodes CASSPGVGPAYEQYF.

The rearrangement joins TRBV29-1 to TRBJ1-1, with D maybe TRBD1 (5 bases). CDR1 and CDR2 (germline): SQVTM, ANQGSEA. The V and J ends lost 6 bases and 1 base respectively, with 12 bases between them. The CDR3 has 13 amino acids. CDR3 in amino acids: CSVGMGGNTEAFF. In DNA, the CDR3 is TGCAGCGTCGGGATGGGGGGGAACACTGAAGCTTTCTTT.